There are many counts of the clone carrying this T cell receptor (beta chain). V was pared by 4 bases and J by 6 bases, with 8 bases of the junction left unmatched. Germline V gene data show CDR1 as MNHNS and CDR2 as SASEGT. This CDR3 has 14 amino acids. TCRdb recomputed calls from the RT-PCR reads with MiXCR, one row per CDR3 protein. Of hundreds of thousands of distinct CDR3 sequences listed, 11% to 15% are singletons. This TCR came from a female donor in good health, serving as a healthy control. Specimen: memory CD4+ T cells from blood. The V call is TRBV6-1, the J call TRBJ1-1, with TRBD1 identical over 7 bases. CDR3 sequence: CASSGLQGRPEAFF. DNA of the CDR3: TGTGCCAGCAGTGGTCTACAGGGGAGACCTGAAGCTTTCTTT.